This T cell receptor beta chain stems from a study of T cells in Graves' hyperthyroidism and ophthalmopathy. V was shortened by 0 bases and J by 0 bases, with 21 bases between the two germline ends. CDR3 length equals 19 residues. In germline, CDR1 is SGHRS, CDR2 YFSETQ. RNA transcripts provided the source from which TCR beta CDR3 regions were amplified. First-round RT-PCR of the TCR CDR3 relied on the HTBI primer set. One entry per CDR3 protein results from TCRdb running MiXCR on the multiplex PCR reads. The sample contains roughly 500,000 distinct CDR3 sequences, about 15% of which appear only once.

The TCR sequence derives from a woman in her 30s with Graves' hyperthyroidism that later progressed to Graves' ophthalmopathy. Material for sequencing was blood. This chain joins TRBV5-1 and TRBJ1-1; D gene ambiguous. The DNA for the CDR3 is TGCGCCAGCAGCTTGGTAGTCGGGTTTGCAGGAAACATGAACACTGAAGCTTTCTTT. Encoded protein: CASSLVVGFAGNMNTEAFF.